These T cell receptor beta chains were read from a single sample in a study of metastatic and nonmetastatic thyroid tumors. TCRdb re-called the PCR reads with MiXCR. Among tens of thousands of clones listed, 4% to 4.5% were seen once. The sequenced sample was blood. Receptors were obtained from a female donor with papillary thyroid cancer or a benign thyroid nodule (not recorded which). Some clones in this sample may be carry-over from other donors' samples. CDR3s include the opening cysteine and the closing phenylalanine or tryptophan. The order of the fields is clone size, J gene, V gene, D gene, CDR3 DNA, CDR3 protein. D genes are given only for firm matches. For some rows the clone size is stated as once, few or many, or as a class when expanded; others skip it.

many	TRBJ2-1	TRBV19	TRBD1	TGTGCCAGTAGTCGGGACAGGAGGTCCAATGAGCAGTTCTTC	CASSRDRRSNEQFF
many	TRBJ2-7	TRBV11-2	TRBD2	TGTGCCAGCAGCCCGGGACTAGTGAACGAGCAGTACTTC	CASSPGLVNEQYF
few	TRBJ1-5	TRBV28	-	TGTGCCAGCTCGTCGGTCCTGGGAGGCAATCAGCCCCAGCATTTT	CASSSVLGGNQPQHF
many	TRBJ1-3	TRBV19	-	TGTGCCAGTAGTGCCTTATATGGAAACACCATATATTTT	CASSALYGNTIYF
many	TRBJ2-7	TRBV5-4	-	TGTGCCAGCAGCTTCGGTGGGAACTCCTACGAGCAGTACTTC	CASSFGGNSYEQYF
-	TRBJ2-7	TRBV20-1	-	TGCAGTGCTATACCAACAGGGAACTACGAGCAGTACTTC	CSAIPTGNYEQYF
many	TRBJ1-4	TRBV5-1	-	TGCGCCAGCAGGTCCGGGACGGGCGCGGAAAAACTGTTTTTT	CASRSGTGAEKLFF
few	TRBJ1-2	TRBV5-1	TRBD1	TGCGCCAGCAGCTCTACGGGACAGGGGAGGAACTATGGCTACACCTTC	CASSSTGQGRNYGYTF
many	TRBJ1-6	TRBV3-1	-	TGTGCCAGCAGCCAAGACTATTCACCCCTCCACTTT	CASSQDYSPLHF
-	TRBJ1-5	TRBV3-1	TRBD1	TGTGCCAGCAGCCAAGGGACAGGGGGCAATCAGAACCAGCATTTT	CASSQGTGGNQNQHF
many	TRBJ2-3	TRBV5-1	TRBD2	TGCGCCAGCAGCTCCCCCCTAGCGGGAAGCACAGATACGCAGTATTTT	CASSSPLAGSTDTQYF
many	TRBJ2-2	TRBV30	-	TGTGCCTGGGCCAAGTTGGGTCGGAACACCGGGGAGCTGTTTTTT	CAWAKLGRNTGELFF
many	TRBJ1-6	TRBV9	TRBD1	TGTGCCAGCAGCGCCTCGGGACAGGGAGGGACACCCCTCCACTTT	CASSASGQGGTPLHF
-	TRBJ1-5	TRBV6-1	-	TGTGCCAGCAGTATTTCCGGGGTAAATCAGACCCAGCATTTT	CASSISGVNQTQHF
-	TRBJ1-3	TRBV6-2/TRBV6-3	-	TGTGCCAGTAGTTACTCGCGCAGCTCTGGAAACACCATATATTTT	CASSYSRSSGNTIYF
many	TRBJ2-3	TRBV30	TRBD2	TGTGCCTGGAGTCCGGCGGGACTAGTATTTAGCACAGATACGCAGTATTTT	CAWSPAGLVFSTDTQYF
many	TRBJ2-7	TRBV4-2	TRBD2	TGTGCCAGCAGCCAAGATAAAGCGGGAGGGCCCTCAGGGGAGCAGTACTTC	CASSQDKAGGPSGEQYF
few	TRBJ2-3	TRBV27	TRBD1	TGTGCCAGCAGTCCCCCCCTCAGGGACAGGGGGCGCTATACGCAGTATTTT	CASSPPLRDRGRYTQYF
many	TRBJ2-7	TRBV18	-	TGTGCCAGCTCACCATATAAGGGGCCCTCCTACGAGCAGTACTTC	CASSPYKGPSYEQYF
many	TRBJ2-1	TRBV20-1	TRBD2	TGCAGCGCTAGAAGGGGGGGACTAGCGGGACTGAATGAGCAGTTCTTC	CSARRGGLAGLNEQFF
many	TRBJ2-5	TRBV6-1	TRBD2	TGTGCCAGCAGTGAAGCGGGAGGGGAGGAGACCCAGTACTTC	CASSEAGGEETQYF
many	TRBJ1-2	TRBV19	-	TGTGCCAGTAGCCGAGGGTTGTATAATGGCTACACCTTC	CASSRGLYNGYTF
many	TRBJ1-1	TRBV19	-	TGTGCCAGTAGTATGGATCTCCGGCCAATCACTGAAGCTTTCTTT	CASSMDLRPITEAFF
many	TRBJ1-2	TRBV27	TRBD1	TGTGCCAGCAGTTTATTGGGGACAGGGGCGGCTGGCTACACCTTC	CASSLLGTGAAGYTF
many	TRBJ1-2	TRBV3-1	TRBD1	TGTGCCAGCAGCCAAGGGGGGGGACAGGGTAACTATGGCTACACCTTC	CASSQGGGQGNYGYTF
-	TRBJ2-3	TRBV19	TRBD2	TGTGTCAGTAAACCGGGAGGGACGAATACGCAGTATTTT	CVSKPGGTNTQYF
many	TRBJ1-1	TRBV28	-	TGTGCCAGCAGTTTAACGTACACTGAAGCTTTCTTT	CASSLTYTEAFF
few	TRBJ2-5	TRBV3-1	-	TGTGCCAGCAGCCCAACATTGGAGACCCAGTACTTC	CASSPTLETQYF
few	TRBJ1-2	TRBV12-3/TRBV12-4	-	TGTGCCAGCAGTTTTTCCAGCCGCAGGCCCTATGGCTACACCTTC	CASSFSSRRPYGYTF
few	TRBJ1-2	TRBV6-1	TRBD1	TGTGCCAGCAGCTGGACAGGGGGTAACTATGGCTACACCTTC	CASSWTGGNYGYTF
many	TRBJ2-5	TRBV2	-	TGTGCCAGCCTCCGGGACACCCAAGAGACCCAGTACTTC	CASLRDTQETQYF
many	TRBJ1-2	TRBV9	-	TGTGCCAGCAGCGTGGCCCCACAGGACTATGGCTACACCTTC	CASSVAPQDYGYTF
-	TRBJ1-1	TRBV6-2/TRBV6-3	-	TGTGCCAGCAGCCTCGAACAGGCCTCGGACACTGAAGCTTTCTTT	CASSLEQASDTEAFF
many	TRBJ2-1	TRBV28	-	TGTGCCAGCAGCCAAACTAGTGAAGAGCAGTTCTTC	CASSQTSEEQFF
many	TRBJ2-2	TRBV7-2	TRBD1	TGTGCCAGCAGCTCTGGACAGGGTCGGGCCGCGAACACCGGGGAGCTGTTTTTT	CASSSGQGRAANTGELFF
many	TRBJ1-2	TRBV19	TRBD1	TGTGCCAGTAGTATGGCACAGGGGGCCTCCTATGGCTACACCTTC	CASSMAQGASYGYTF
many	TRBJ2-1	TRBV5-1	TRBD2	TGCGCCAGCTGCCGGGACGGGAGGGAGGTCAATGAGCAGTTCTTC	CASCRDGREVNEQFF
many	TRBJ1-2	TRBV5-1	TRBD1	TGCGCCAGCAGCTTGGGGGGGGACAGAAGCTTCAACACCTTC	CASSLGGDRSFNTF
few	TRBJ2-1	TRBV5-1	-	TGCGCCAGCAGCGCGGGCCGGTGGGAGCAGTTCTTC	CASSAGRWEQFF
few	TRBJ2-1	TRBV5-1	-	TGCGCCAGTAGACCAAATCGAGGGGGTGGCTACAATGAGCAGTTCTTC	CASRPNRGGGYNEQFF
many	TRBJ2-2	TRBV11-2	TRBD1	TGTGCCAGCAGACCCGACAGGGCGAACACCGGGGAGCTGTTTTTT	CASRPDRANTGELFF
few	TRBJ2-3	TRBV5-1	-	TGCGCCAGCAGCCGCGCGGGTGGTGGATTCGTCACAGATACGCAGTATTTT	CASSRAGGGFVTDTQYF
-	TRBJ2-2	TRBV24-1	TRBD1	TGTGCCACCAGTGAGGCGGGACAGGGCTCCACCTGGGAGCTGTTTTTT	CATSEAGQGSTWELFF
few	TRBJ1-5	TRBV19	-	TGTGCCAGCACTCAGTGGGGTCGGAGCAATCAGCCCCAGCATTTT	CASTQWGRSNQPQHF
many	TRBJ2-3	TRBV10-1	-	TGCGCCAGCAGTCTTAGCGACAGCACAGATACGCAGTATTTT	CASSLSDSTDTQYF
many	TRBJ2-3	TRBV14	-	TGTGCCAGCAGCTCGTCGTACGGGAGCGAAACAGATACGCAGTATTTT	CASSSSYGSETDTQYF
-	TRBJ2-7	TRBV27	-	TGTGCCAGCAGTTTACGGGGTGCACCTCCGTGCTCCTACGAGCAGTACTTC	CASSLRGAPPCSYEQYF
many	TRBJ2-7	TRBV5-5	TRBD1	TGTGCCAGCAGCTTAACCCCCGGGACAGGGGGCTACGAGCAGTACTTC	CASSLTPGTGGYEQYF
few	TRBJ1-1	TRBV28	-	TGTGCCAGTAGTATTAGGGTCACTGAAGCTTTCTTT	CASSIRVTEAFF
once	TRBJ1-5	TRBV7-2	-	TGTGCCAGCAGCTTAGTCGCCGATTCACAGACCAAGCATTTT	CASSLVADSQTKHF
many	TRBJ2-1	TRBV11-3	-	TGTGCCAGCAGCTTAGCGGGCTACAATGAGCAGTTCTTC	CASSLAGYNEQFF
-	TRBJ2-5	TRBV3-1	-	TGTGCCAGCAGCCGGCGGACCGGGGACACTCAAGAGACCCAGTACTTC	CASSRRTGDTQETQYF
-	TRBJ2-5	TRBV18	-	TGTGCCAGCTCACCAGGCCAGCCTAGAGAGACCCAGTACTTC	CASSPGQPRETQYF
-	TRBJ2-2	TRBV25-1	-	TGTGCCAGCAGTACCTCTGGCGGGGAGCTGTTTTTT	CASSTSGGELFF
many	TRBJ2-7	TRBV29-1	TRBD2	TGCAGCGTTCGACGGGAGGACCCACTTAAGCAGTACTTC	CSVRREDPLKQYF